This is a list of T cell receptor beta chains from one sample in a study of metastatic and nonmetastatic thyroid tumors. With MiXCR, TCRdb called clones anew from the PCR reads. This sample carries around 38,000 clones, 28% of them seen once, and the ten largest clones take approximately 9.6%. The specimen was blood. All receptors come from a male donor with papillary thyroid cancer or a benign thyroid nodule (not recorded which). Some clones in this sample may be carry-over from other donors' samples. Each CDR3 is given with its conserved first and last residue. D genes are given only for firm matches. Rows give clone size only sometimes, using once, few, many, or a class for an expanded clone.

>few|TRBV12-3/TRBV12-4|.|TRBJ1-5
CASSSVGSTGNQPQHF
TGTGCCAGCAGTTCGGTTGGGTCCACAGGCAATCAGCCCCAGCATTTT
>medium-sized|TRBV27|.|TRBJ2-7
CASSSAYEQYF
TGTGCCAGCAGTTCGGCCTACGAGCAGTACTTC
>many|TRBV5-1|TRBD1|TRBJ2-1
CASMRKGGDEQFF
TGCGCCAGCATGAGGAAAGGGGGCGATGAGCAGTTCTTC
>.|TRBV6-1|TRBD2|TRBJ2-7
CASSWGPPGTSVYEQYF
TGTGCCAGCAGTTGGGGCCCACCAGGGACTAGCGTCTACGAGCAGTACTTC
>.|TRBV28|.|TRBJ2-3
CASSETWERVADTQYF
TGTGCCAGCAGTGAGACCTGGGAGCGGGTAGCAGATACGCAGTATTTT
>.|TRBV20-1|TRBD1|TRBJ2-7
CSPQGQINYEQYF
TGCAGTCCCCAGGGACAGATTAACTACGAGCAGTACTTC
>medium-sized|TRBV6-1|TRBD2|TRBJ2-7
CASRQLAGAAYEQYF
TGTGCCAGCCGCCAACTAGCGGGAGCCGCCTACGAGCAGTACTTC
>once|TRBV28|.|TRBJ1-2
CASSGVTLRGYTF
TGTGCCAGCAGTGGAGTGACACTTCGAGGCTACACCTTC
>.|TRBV7-2|.|TRBJ1-1
CASSSQALNTEAFF
TGTGCCAGCAGTTCCCAGGCTCTGAACACTGAAGCTTTCTTT
>.|TRBV7-9|TRBD2|TRBJ2-1
CASSLATSGSSQQFF
TGTGCCAGCAGCTTAGCGACTAGCGGGAGCTCGCAGCAGTTCTTC
>many|TRBV2|.|TRBJ1-5
CASWVGYSNQPQHF
TGTGCCAGCTGGGTAGGCTATAGCAATCAGCCCCAGCATTTT
>medium-sized|TRBV28|TRBD1|TRBJ1-2
CASSLWGDRSLYGYTF
TGTGCCAGCAGTTTATGGGGGGACAGAAGCCTCTATGGCTACACCTTC
>few|TRBV6-2/TRBV6-3|.|TRBJ1-5
CASSYEGYQPQHF
TGTGCCAGCAGTTACGAGGGTTACCAGCCCCAGCATTTT
>many|TRBV9|.|TRBJ2-1
CASSVEGEGYNEQFF
TGTGCCAGCAGCGTAGAGGGGGAGGGATACAATGAGCAGTTCTTC
>many|TRBV4-2|TRBD2|TRBJ2-2
CASSHLGLAGETGELFF
TGTGCCAGCAGCCACCTAGGACTAGCGGGGGAAACCGGGGAGCTGTTTTTT
>.|TRBV20-1|TRBD1|TRBJ2-6
CSAKTDRVGTGANVLTF
TGCAGTGCTAAAACCGACAGGGTGGGTACTGGGGCCAACGTCCTGACTTTC
>.|TRBV11-1|TRBD2|TRBJ2-1
CASSFLGGRPPNEQFF
TGTGCCAGCAGCTTTCTCGGCGGGAGACCCCCTAATGAGCAGTTCTTC
>few|TRBV6-1|.|TRBJ1-6
CASTQWDSYNSPLHF
TGTGCCAGCACCCAATGGGACTCCTATAATTCACCCCTCCACTTT
>few|TRBV20-1|.|TRBJ2-7
CSARESPGGAYEQYF
TGCAGTGCTAGAGAGTCCCCGGGCGGGGCCTACGAGCAGTACTTC
>.|TRBV28|TRBD1|TRBJ1-1
CASKSFGTGVWRTEAFF
TGTGCCAGCAAATCGTTCGGGACAGGGGTTTGGCGCACTGAAGCTTTCTTT
>few|TRBV6-1|TRBD1|TRBJ2-6
CASRKGQGGSGANVLTF
TGTGCCAGCAGGAAAGGACAGGGGGGCTCTGGGGCCAACGTCCTGACTTTC
>medium-sized|TRBV11-2|.|TRBJ1-1
CASSFGPGQSEAFF
TGTGCCAGCAGCTTTGGGCCCGGGCAGTCTGAAGCTTTCTTT
>many|TRBV19|.|TRBJ1-1
CASTVVWGVGTEAFF
TGTGCCAGTACAGTGGTCTGGGGAGTGGGGACTGAAGCTTTCTTT
>.|TRBV5-1|.|TRBJ1-4
CASSYGQPDEKLFF
TGCGCCAGCAGCTACGGACAGCCGGATGAAAAACTGTTTTTT
>.|TRBV20-1|TRBD1|TRBJ2-7
CSAVDTGEIGYEHYF
TGCAGTGCTGTGGACACAGGGGAAATTGGCTACGAGCATTACTTC
>few|TRBV6-1|.|TRBJ1-1
CASVGPNLNTEAFF
TGTGCCAGCGTAGGCCCCAATTTGAACACTGAAGCTTTCTTT
>many|TRBV28|TRBD1|TRBJ2-3
CASSEQGAQGTDTQYF
TGTGCCAGCAGCGAACAGGGGGCGCAGGGGACAGATACGCAGTATTTT
>.|TRBV6-1|TRBD1|TRBJ2-3
CASRLTGGTDTQYF
TGTGCCAGCAGGCTGACAGGGGGCACAGATACGCAGTATTTT
>many|TRBV7-8|TRBD1|TRBJ1-2
CASSPGTGRQGYTF
TGTGCCAGCAGCCCAGGGACAGGGCGCCAAGGCTACACCTTC
>many|TRBV7-3|.|TRBJ2-3
CASSLAGPLTDTQYF
TGTGCCAGCAGCTTAGCAGGGCCACTCACAGATACGCAGTATTTT
>few|TRBV6-2/TRBV6-3|TRBD2|TRBJ2-1
CASRAGGSYNEQFF
TGTGCCAGCAGAGCGGGAGGGAGTTACAATGAGCAGTTCTTC
>.|TRBV28|TRBD1|TRBJ1-5
CASFTGTGDQPQHF
TGTGCCAGCTTTACCGGGACAGGGGACCAGCCCCAGCATTTT
>.|TRBV28|.|TRBJ2-3
CASSFRDGGAYTQYF
TGTGCCAGCAGTTTTAGGGACGGGGGAGCATATACGCAGTACTTT
>many|TRBV7-2|.|TRBJ2-4
CASSLADGNIQYF
TGTGCCAGCAGCTTAGCTGATGGAAACATTCAGTACTTC
>few|TRBV6-1|TRBD1|TRBJ2-2
CASSEMPGGRTWDLFF
TGTGCCAGCAGTGAAATGCCAGGGGGCAGGACCTGGGATCTGTTTTTT
>.|TRBV2|TRBD2|TRBJ2-7
CASSPGLEGSYEQYF
TGTGCCAGCAGTCCGGGACTAGAAGGTTCCTACGAGCAGTACTTC